The 20 T cell receptor beta chains below all came from one sample that was sequenced in a study of breast tumors, draining lymph nodes, adjacent tissues. The lymph nodes were axillary draining lymph nodes from breast cancer patients. TCRdb used MiXCR to reprocess the multiplex PCR reads, holding one entry per CDR3 protein. In the table there are under 300,000 distinct CDR3 sequences, 30% to 35% of which are singletons. Specimen: axillary lymph node tissue. All receptors derive from a female donor with breast cancer. Some clones in this sample may be carry-over from other donors' samples.

In its sample, this clonotype was seen many times. The chain links TRBV7-3 to TRBJ2-2; 10 bases align to TRBD2. V was pared by 5 bases and J by 8 bases, with 5 bases of the junction left unmatched. Germline values: CDR1 SGHTA, CDR2 FQGTGA. The CDR3 has 14 amino acids. The CDR3 DNA reads as TGTGCCAGCAGCCGGACTAGCGGTGTTGGGGAGCTGTTTTTT. Protein sequence: CASSRTSGVGELFF.

This clonotype was detected ten times or more. The rearrangement links TRBV7-9 to TRBJ2-1; D is possibly TRBD2 (5 bases). Trimming removed 5 bases from V and 6 bases from J, with 8 bases in between. Per germline, CDR1 SEHNR and CDR2 FQNEAQ (reference sequence). The CDR3 has 12 residues. The CDR3 is CASSRLFNEQFF. The DNA for the CDR3 is TGTGCCAGCAGCCGACTATTCAATGAGCAGTTCTTC.

The CDR3 is CASEEGTKNIQYF. DNA of the CDR3: TGTGCCAGCGAGGAGGGGACCAAAAACATTCAGTACTTC. The rearrangement links TRBV19 to TRBJ2-4, with D perhaps TRBD2 (6 bases). Trimming stripped 9 bases from V and 2 bases from J, with 11 bases between. This CDR3 comprises 13 residues. CDR1 and CDR2 from the germline V gene are LNHDA and SQIVND (reference sequence). Full variable domain (rest looked up from reference TRBV19 and TRBJ2-4): DGGITQSPKYLFRKEGQNVTLSCEQNLNHDAMYWYRQDPGQGLRLIYYSQIVNDFQKGDIAEGYSVSREKKESFPLTVTSAQKNPTAFYLCASEEGTKNIQYFGAGTRLSVL.

This clonotype was counted at least ten times. The chain is built from TRBV12-3 or TRBV12-4 and TRBJ1-5; 7 bases line up with TRBD1. The J segment lost 1 base and the V segment lost 5 bases, leaving 2 bases of the junction unmatched. The CDR3 sequence is 14 residues long. The CDR3, as DNA: TGTGCCAGCAGTCCACAGGGGAGCAATCAGCCCCAGCATTTT. Its protein is CASSPQGSNQPQHF.

Comments on this clonotype: A clone one base away is much larger, so this may be a read error. This chain joins TRBV3-1 and TRBJ1-4, with TRBD1 identical over 7 bases. The CDR3 is 16 amino acids. Germline V lookup: CDR1 LGHDT, CDR2 YNNKEL (reference sequence). The CDR3 region has the DNA TGTCCCAGCAGCTATTCCGGACAGGCCGATGGGGAAAAACTGTTTTTT. Translation: CPSSYSGQADGEKLFF.

There are many counts of this clonotype. The chain carries TRBV4-1 and TRBJ2-7, with 9 bases aligning to TRBD2. CDR3 length: 16 residues. Trimming at V came to 0 bases and at J to 2 bases, leaving 5 bases not matched to a gene. CDR1 is MGHRA and CDR2 is YSYEKL in the germline V gene. The CDR3 DNA reads TGCGCCAGCAGCCAAGATAACCTAGCGGGAACCTACGAGCAGTACTTC. This codes for CASSQDNLAGTYEQYF.

This chain connects TRBV9 to TRBJ2-7; D unclear. This CDR3 contains 14 residues. V was shortened by 5 bases and J by 5 bases, with 17 bases between the two germline ends. CDR1 SGDLS and CDR2 YYNGEE come from the germline V gene. The CDR3 DNA reads TGTGCCAGCAGTGCTAAGCCGGGTCCCAACGAGCAGTACTTC. It specifies CASSAKPGPNEQYF.

V gene TRBV24-1 combines with J gene TRBJ1-3; 12 bases align to TRBD1. There are 14 residues in the CDR3. CDR1 is KGHDR and CDR2 is SFDVKD in the germline V gene. After removal of 12 bases from V and 8 bases from J, the junction contained 10 bases not matched to a gene. The CDR3 sequence is CAAVRGQGADTIYF. CDR3 sequence (DNA): TGTGCCGCCGTCCGGGGACAGGGGGCTGACACCATATATTTT.

This clonotype was counted ten times or more. The genes are TRBV5-1 and TRBJ1-4; D possibly corresponds to TRBD1 (6 bases). Trimming removed 0 bases from V and 5 bases from J, with 8 bases in between. In germline, CDR1 is SGHRS, CDR2 YFSETQ. This CDR3 comprises 14 residues. The CDR3 nucleotides read TGCGCCAGCAGCTTGGAAGGGGGGAATGAAAAACTGTTTTTT. The encoded protein is CASSLEGGNEKLFF.

This clonotype appeared a few times. The CDR3 sequence: CASSQEWSTGPSYGYTF. DNA for the CDR3: TGTGCCAGCAGCCAAGAATGGTCGACAGGGCCCTCCTATGGCTACACCTTC. The gene calls are TRBV3-1 and TRBJ1-2; 7 nucleotides line up with TRBD1. The J segment lost 4 bases and the V segment lost 0 bases, leaving 11 bases of the junction unmatched. The CDR3 has 17 amino acids. The V gene's germline CDR1 is LGHDT and CDR2 YNNKEL (reference sequence).

At least ten counts were recorded for this clonotype. This rearrangement joins TRBV7-9 to TRBJ2-7, with 7 bases aligning to TRBD1. The germline V gene encodes CDR1 SEHNR and CDR2 FQNEAQ (reference sequence). This CDR3 has 12 residues. The V and J ends lost 5 bases and 6 bases, in that order; junction bases with no gene match: 4. The CDR3 bases are TGTGCCAGCAGCCACGGGACAGCCGAGCAGTACTTC. Translating gives CASSHGTAEQYF.

This clonotype was picked up many times. The gene calls are TRBV9 and TRBJ2-1; 9 bases fit TRBD1. From germline, CDR1 is SGDLS and CDR2 YYNGEE. V lost 3 bases and J lost 0; bases outside the gene matches: 4. This CDR3 contains 16 residues. The CDR3 protein is CASSGRQGGSYNEQFF. CDR3 in DNA: TGTGCCAGCAGCGGGAGACAGGGGGGCTCCTACAATGAGCAGTTCTTC.

This clonotype was recorded at least ten times. The V call is TRBV28, the J call TRBJ1-2, with 9 bases identical to TRBD1. CDR1 MDHEN and CDR2 SYDVKM come from the germline V gene. The V segment lost 6 bases and the J segment 4 bases; nucleotides outside the gene matches: 3. The CDR3 contains 13 residues. The CDR3 bases are TGTGCCAGCAGCCAGGGACAGGGCTATGGCTACACCTTC. As protein: CASSQGQGYGYTF.

The sample holds many counts of this clonotype. A much larger clone sits a single nucleotide away, making a read error possible. Lacking the conserved final phenylalanine or tryptophan, this CDR3 likely reflects a read error. This chain joins TRBV14 and TRBJ2-5, with D possibly matching TRBD2 (5 bases). Germline-derived CDR1 and CDR2 are SGHDN and FVKESK. The CDR3 is 13 amino acids. The germline V and J ends were trimmed by 3 bases and 6 bases, with 11 bases remaining between them. The DNA for the CDR3 is TGTGCCAGCAGCCAGGGGAGTGGTCAGACCCAGTACTCC. This codes for CASSQGSGQTQYS.

The table lists this clonotype with a few counts. A much larger clone differs by one base, so this may be a read error. The chain has TRBV6-6 and TRBJ2-3; 8 bases are shared with TRBD2. The length of the CDR3 is 13 residues. V was clipped by 5 bases and J by 10 bases; unmatched bases: 8. From germline, CDR1 is MNHNY and CDR2 SVGAGI (reference sequence). This CDR3 reads CASSRVAGRAQYF. The CDR3 coding sequence is TGTGCCAGCAGTCGGGTAGCGGGGCGTGCGCAGTATTTT.

A word on this clonotype: Possible read error: a much larger clone is one base away. CDR3 protein: CATRGSKGTGITYERYF. The CDR3 nucleotides are TGTGCCACCAGGGGTTCAAAGGGGACAGGGATTACCTACGAGCGGTACTTC. The chain carries TRBV24-1 and TRBJ2-7; 9 nucleotides line up with TRBD1. Germline CDR1 reads KGHDR; CDR2 reads SFDVKD. The CDR3 sequence is 17 residues long.

With respect to this clonotype: This CDR3 is missing its conserved last phenylalanine or tryptophan, likely due to a read error. The DNA is omitted, as the CDR3 cannot be located on it reliably, and the CDR3 follows TCRdb's listing. The genes are TRBV4-1 and TRBJ2-5; no DNA check was done on the table's D call, TRBD1. Inclusive of both ends, the CDR3 amounts to 9 amino acids. Germline V lookup: CDR1 MGHRA, CDR2 YSYEKL. This chain's CDR3 is CASSQDGGQ.

Ten or more counts support this clonotype. The chain joins TRBV4-3 to TRBJ2-1; weak D call: TRBD2 (6 bases). The CDR3 covers 17 residues. The germline CDR1 and CDR2 sequences are LGHNA and YSLEER. Trimming took off 0 bases at V and 0 bases at J, with 12 bases between the two ends. The CDR3 DNA follows: TGCGCCAGCAGCCAAGATCCCCGGGGGTACTCCTACAATGAGCAGTTCTTC. Its protein is CASSQDPRGYSYNEQFF.

This clonotype showed up many times. The rearrangement links TRBV7-3 to TRBJ2-5, with unresolved D. Per the germline V gene, CDR1 is SGHTA and CDR2 is FQGTGA. The CDR3 covers 14 residues. Trimming took 4 bases from V and 0 from J, leaving 9 bases between them. The CDR3 region is CASSSHEYQETQYF. The CDR3 region has the DNA TGTGCCAGCAGCTCGCATGAGTACCAAGAGACCCAGTACTTC.

Many counts were recorded for this clonotype. This chain connects TRBV9 to TRBJ1-4, with D possibly matching TRBD1 (5 bases). Trimming removed 5 bases from V and 0 bases from J, with 17 bases in between. There are 17 residues in the CDR3. Germline V lookup: CDR1 SGDLS, CDR2 YYNGEE. Here the CDR3 reads CASSPQATASTNEKLFF. The DNA of the CDR3 is TGTGCCAGCAGTCCACAGGCGACTGCATCAACTAATGAAAAACTGTTTTTT.